This T cell receptor beta chain was sequenced in a study of CD8 T cells in Susac syndrome. Study in general: When blood was collected, patients with Susac syndrome were therapy-naive, were taking corticosteroids, or were receiving intravenous immunoglobulin alone.

With random hexamers, reverse transcription was performed on about 0.5 to 1 ug of RNA. TCRdb redid the calling of the immunoSEQ multiplex PCR reads with MiXCR, one entry per CDR3 protein. The table lists 150,000 or so distinct CDR3 sequences, roughly 94% of them singletons, with roughly 0.14% in the top ten. The V end lost 2 bases, the J end lost 6 bases, and 15 bases lay between the germline ends. CDR1 SGHNT and CDR2 YYREEE come from the germline V gene (reference sequence). The CDR3 loop spans 15 amino acids. The specimen was CD4+ T cells from PBMCs. The V gene is TRBV5-4, the J gene TRBJ2-1; possible D gene TRBD1, 6 bases. The TCR sequence derives from a human donor with Susac syndrome. The CDR3 here is CASSLDGQWGNEQFF. The CDR3 DNA sequence: TGTGCCAGCAGCTTAGATGGACAGTGGGGCAATGAGCAGTTCTTC.